This TCR beta chain was documented in a study of T cell responses to AZD1222 COVID-19 vaccine. Study information: Investigators merged groups given second doses at roughly 4 or roughly 12 weeks.

General observations from the study: Baseline serology detected seropositivity in only a handful of AZD1222 recipients. With two AZD1222 doses given, Spike-specific TCR breadth and depth both rose. There were repertoire samples only from the period after the peak T cell response.

The germline gives CDR1 MDHEN, CDR2 SYDVKM. The CDR3 covers 13 residues. V shed 7 bases and J shed 5 bases, with 14 bases lying between them. About this clone: Its antigen is as yet unknown.

Data came from immunoSEQ multiplex PCR; TCRdb stores just in-frame clones and leaves some out. This table holds 120,000 or so clones, 90% found once. V and J are TRBV28 and TRBJ2-5, with D perhaps matching TRBD2 (5 bases). This TCR was recovered from an adult in good health. This specimen consisted of peripheral blood, obtained on day 0 of AZD1222 vaccination. CDR3 loop: CASTPTRGETQYF. CDR3 coding DNA: TGTGCCAGCACCCCGACCCGAGGGGAGACCCAGTACTTC.